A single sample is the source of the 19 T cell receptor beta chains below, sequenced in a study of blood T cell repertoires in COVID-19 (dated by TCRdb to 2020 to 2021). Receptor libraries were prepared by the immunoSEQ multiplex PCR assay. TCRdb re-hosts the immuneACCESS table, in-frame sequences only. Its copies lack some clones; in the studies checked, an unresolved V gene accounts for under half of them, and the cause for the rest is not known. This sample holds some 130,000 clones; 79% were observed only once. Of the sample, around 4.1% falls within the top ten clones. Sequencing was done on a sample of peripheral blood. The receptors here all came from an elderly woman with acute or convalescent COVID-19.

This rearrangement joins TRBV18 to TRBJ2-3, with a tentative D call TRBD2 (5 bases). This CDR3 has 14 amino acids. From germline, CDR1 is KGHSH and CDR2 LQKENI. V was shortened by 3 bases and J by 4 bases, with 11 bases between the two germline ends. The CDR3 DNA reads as TGTGCCAGCTCACCTGTAGGGAGTGCAGATACGCAGTATTTT. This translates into CASSPVGSADTQYF.

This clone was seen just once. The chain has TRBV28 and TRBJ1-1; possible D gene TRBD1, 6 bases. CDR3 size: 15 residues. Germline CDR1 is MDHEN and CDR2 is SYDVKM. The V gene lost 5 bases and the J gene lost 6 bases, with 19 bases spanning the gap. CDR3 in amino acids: CASSPPYRVGAEAFF. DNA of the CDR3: TGTGCCAGCAGTCCCCCCTACAGGGTTGGCGCTGAAGCTTTCTTT. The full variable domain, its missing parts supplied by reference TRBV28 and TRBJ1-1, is DVKVTQSSRYLVKRTGEKVFLECVQDMDHENMFWYRQDPGLGLRLIYFSYDVKMKEKGDIPEGYSVSREKKERFSLILESASTNQTSMYLCASSPPYRVGAEAFFGQGTRLTVV.

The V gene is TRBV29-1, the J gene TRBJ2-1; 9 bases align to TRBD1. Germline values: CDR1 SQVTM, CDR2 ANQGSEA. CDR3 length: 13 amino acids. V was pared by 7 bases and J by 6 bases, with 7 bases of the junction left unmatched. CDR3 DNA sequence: TGCAGCGCTCGGGGACAGGGCGGCAATGAGCAGTTCTTC. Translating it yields CSARGQGGNEQFF.

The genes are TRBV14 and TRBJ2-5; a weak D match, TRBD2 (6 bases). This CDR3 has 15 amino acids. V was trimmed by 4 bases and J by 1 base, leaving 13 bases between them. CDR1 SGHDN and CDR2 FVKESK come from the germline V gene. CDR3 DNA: TGTGCCAGCAGCCGGACCGGGACTCGCCAAGAGACCCAGTACTTC. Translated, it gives CASSRTGTRQETQYF.

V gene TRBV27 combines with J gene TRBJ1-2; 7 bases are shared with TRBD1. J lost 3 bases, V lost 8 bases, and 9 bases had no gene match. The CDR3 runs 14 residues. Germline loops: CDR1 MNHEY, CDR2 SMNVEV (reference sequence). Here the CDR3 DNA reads TGTGCCAGCGGTCGAGGGGGCGGTGACTATGGCTACACCTTC. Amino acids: CASGRGGGDYGYTF.

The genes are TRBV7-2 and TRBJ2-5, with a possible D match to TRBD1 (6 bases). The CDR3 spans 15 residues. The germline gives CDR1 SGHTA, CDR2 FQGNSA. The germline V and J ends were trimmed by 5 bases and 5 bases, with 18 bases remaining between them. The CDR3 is CASSQIRGNVETQYF. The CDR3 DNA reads TGTGCCAGCAGCCAAATCAGGGGCAATGTGGAGACCCAGTACTTC. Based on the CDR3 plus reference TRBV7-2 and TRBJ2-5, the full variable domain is GAGVSQSPSNKVTEKGKDVELRCDPISGHTALYWYRQSLGQGLEFLIYFQGNSAPDKSGLPSDRFSAERTGGSVSTLTIQRTQQEDSAVYLCASSQIRGNVETQYFGPGTRLLVL.

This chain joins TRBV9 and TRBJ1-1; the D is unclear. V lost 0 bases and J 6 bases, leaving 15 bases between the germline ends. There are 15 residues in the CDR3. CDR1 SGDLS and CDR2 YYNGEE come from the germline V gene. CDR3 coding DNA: TGTGCCAGCAGCGTAGTAGACACCCTCATGGCTGAAGCTTTCTTT. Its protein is CASSVVDTLMAEAFF.

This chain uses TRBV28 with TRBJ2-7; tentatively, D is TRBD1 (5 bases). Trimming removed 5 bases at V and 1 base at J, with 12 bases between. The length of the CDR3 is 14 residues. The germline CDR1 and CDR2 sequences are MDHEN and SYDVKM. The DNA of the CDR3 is TGTGCCAGCAGTGGGTTACAGGATTCCTACGAGCAGTACTTC. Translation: CASSGLQDSYEQYF.

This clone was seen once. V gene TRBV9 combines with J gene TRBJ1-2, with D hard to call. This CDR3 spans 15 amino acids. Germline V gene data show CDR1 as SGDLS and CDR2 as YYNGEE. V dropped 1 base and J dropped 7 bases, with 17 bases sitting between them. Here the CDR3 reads CASSVSLPSLGGYTF. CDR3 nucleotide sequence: TGTGCCAGCAGCGTATCCTTACCCTCGCTCGGTGGCTACACCTTC.

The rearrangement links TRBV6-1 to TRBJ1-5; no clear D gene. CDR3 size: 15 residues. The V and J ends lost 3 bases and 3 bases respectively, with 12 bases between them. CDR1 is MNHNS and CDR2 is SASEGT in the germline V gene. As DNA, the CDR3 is TGTGCCAGCAGTGACCTTGACATGTTCAATCAGCCCCAGCATTTT. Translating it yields CASSDLDMFNQPQHF.

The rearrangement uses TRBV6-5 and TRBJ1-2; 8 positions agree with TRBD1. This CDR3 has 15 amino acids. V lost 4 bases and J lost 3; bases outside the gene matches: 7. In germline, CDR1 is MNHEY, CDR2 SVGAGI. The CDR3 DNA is TGTGCCAGCAGTTCGTGGACAGGGTTATACTATGGCTACACCTTC. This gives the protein CASSSWTGLYYGYTF.

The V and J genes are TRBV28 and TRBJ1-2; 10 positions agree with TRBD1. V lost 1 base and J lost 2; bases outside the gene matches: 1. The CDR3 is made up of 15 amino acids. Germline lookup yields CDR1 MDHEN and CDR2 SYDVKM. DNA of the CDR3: TGTGCCAGCAGTTTATTGGGACAGGGGAACTATGGCTACACCTTC. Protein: CASSLLGQGNYGYTF.

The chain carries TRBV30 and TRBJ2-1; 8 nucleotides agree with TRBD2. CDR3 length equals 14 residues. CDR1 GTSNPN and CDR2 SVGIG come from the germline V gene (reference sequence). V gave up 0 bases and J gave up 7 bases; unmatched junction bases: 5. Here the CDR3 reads CAWSVTSGSNEQFF. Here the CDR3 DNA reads TGTGCCTGGAGTGTAACTAGCGGATCGAATGAGCAGTTCTTC.

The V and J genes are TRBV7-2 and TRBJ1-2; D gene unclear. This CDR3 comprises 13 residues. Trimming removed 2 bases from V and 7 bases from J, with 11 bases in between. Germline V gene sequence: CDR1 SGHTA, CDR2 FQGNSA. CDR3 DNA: TGTGCCAGCAGCTTACCCGGGTTTGGTGGCTACACCTTC. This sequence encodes CASSLPGFGGYTF.

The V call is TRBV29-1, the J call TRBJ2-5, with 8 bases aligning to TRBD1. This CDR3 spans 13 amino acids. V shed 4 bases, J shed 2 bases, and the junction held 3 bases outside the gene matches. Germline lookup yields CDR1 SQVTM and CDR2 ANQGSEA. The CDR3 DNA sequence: TGCAGCGTTGGGAGACAGGGGCAAGAGACCCAGTACTTC. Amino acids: CSVGRQGQETQYF.

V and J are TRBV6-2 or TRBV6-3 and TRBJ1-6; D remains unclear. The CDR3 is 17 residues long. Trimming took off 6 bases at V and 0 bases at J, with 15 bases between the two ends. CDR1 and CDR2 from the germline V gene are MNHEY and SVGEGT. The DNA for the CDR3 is TGTGCCAGCAGCCCTCTGGACGGGAGCTCCTATAATTCACCCCTCCACTTT. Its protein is CASSPLDGSSYNSPLHF.

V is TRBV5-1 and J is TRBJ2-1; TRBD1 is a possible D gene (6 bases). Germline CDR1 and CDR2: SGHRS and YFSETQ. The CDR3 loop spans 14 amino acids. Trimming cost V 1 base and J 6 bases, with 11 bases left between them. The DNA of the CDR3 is TGCGCCAGCAGCTTGCCCACAGGGATCAATGAGCAGTTCTTC. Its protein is CASSLPTGINEQFF.

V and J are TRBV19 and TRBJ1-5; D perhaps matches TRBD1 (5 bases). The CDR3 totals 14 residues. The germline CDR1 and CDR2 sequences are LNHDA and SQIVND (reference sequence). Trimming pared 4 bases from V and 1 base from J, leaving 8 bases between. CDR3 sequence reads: CASSSRASNQPQHF. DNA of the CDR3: TGTGCCAGTAGTAGCAGGGCCAGCAATCAGCCCCAGCATTTT.

CDR3 residues: CASSRTGANVLTF. The DNA of the CDR3 is TGTGCCAGCAGCCGGACAGGGGCCAACGTCCTGACTTTC. The chain is built from TRBV6-6 and TRBJ2-6; TRBD1 is a possible D gene (5 bases). The CDR3 loop spans 13 amino acids. Germline values: CDR1 MNHNY, CDR2 SVGAGI (reference sequence). V lost 6 bases and J 4 bases, leaving 7 bases between the germline ends.